This T cell receptor beta chain was found in a study of vaccination effects on CD4 cells after COVID-19. General study findings and limits: Sampling in the study covered few convalescent patients and included no early post-infection timepoints.

Researchers isolated CD4+ T cells once less than twelve days of culture had elapsed. Notes on this clone: Antigen: not known.

The method was immunoSEQ multiplex PCR; TCRdb's version includes in-frame clones alone and lacks a portion of them. The sample contains approximately 45,000 clones, 76% of which appear only once. Sequenced here: CD4+ T cells from PBMCs cultured without peptide, sampled before COVID-19 vaccination. This clonotype was obtained from a human donor who had a prior SARS-CoV-2 infection.

Here the CDR3 DNA reads TGTGCCAGCAGCTTGATGGCAGGACCATCCTACGAGCAGTACTTC. As protein: CASSLMAGPSYEQYF. The chain combines TRBV5-5 with TRBJ2-7; D uncertain. V dropped 1 base and J dropped 1 base, with 12 bases sitting between them. CDR1 is SGHKS, CDR2 YYEKEE, per germline (reference sequence). This CDR3 has 15 residues.